This is a list of T cell receptor beta chains from one sample in a study of early T cells in non-severe SARS-CoV-2 infection. TCRdb re-called the 5' RACE reads through MiXCR, storing one row per CDR3 protein. The sample has approximately 20,000 distinct CDR3 sequences, over 5% seen once; the top ten hold 6.3%. The sequencing sample was made of whole blood. The receptors stem from an adult who was a healthcare worker with PCR-confirmed SARS-CoV-2 infection or an uninfected control (not recorded which). Both conserved end residues are part of each CDR3. D genes are given only for firm matches. The listing skips clone size in some rows; elsewhere it reads once, few, many or a size class.

clone size,D gene,V gene,J gene,CDR3 DNA,CDR3 protein
few,.,TRBV24-1,TRBJ2-3,TGTGCCACTTCATCTCCTATCACAGATACGCAGTATTTT,CATSSPITDTQYF
many,.,TRBV23-1,TRBJ2-5,TGCGCCAGCAGTCAATCCGCATTTATAGCCCCGGCCCAGTACTTC,CASSQSAFIAPAQYF
few,.,TRBV28,TRBJ1-5,TGTGCCAGCTCCCCTGGGGTTGGGGGTCAGCCCCAGCATTTT,CASSPGVGGQPQHF
medium-sized,.,TRBV6-2/TRBV6-3,TRBJ2-1,TGTGCCAGCATCGGTGCGGACTCCTACAATGAGCAGTTCTTC,CASIGADSYNEQFF
few,TRBD1,TRBV6-5,TRBJ2-7,TGTGCCAGCAGTTACGGGACAGCCGAGCAGTACTTC,CASSYGTAEQYF
.,.,TRBV6-1,TRBJ2-7,TGTGCCAGCAGTCACCTGACAACCCCCTACGAGCAGTACTTC,CASSHLTTPYEQYF
few,TRBD1,TRBV6-6,TRBJ1-2,TGTGCCAGCACCAGTTCCTCAGGGGGCGCGGGAGGCTACACCTTC,CASTSSSGGAGGYTF
few,.,TRBV14,TRBJ1-1,TGTGCCAGCAGCCCCTACAAAGGGAGGACTGAAGCTTTCTTT,CASSPYKGRTEAFF
many,.,TRBV28,TRBJ2-1,TGTGCCAGCAGCCCCCCGAGGGGCTTCTCCTACAATGAGCAGTTCTTC,CASSPPRGFSYNEQFF
many,.,TRBV15,TRBJ2-4,TGTGCCACCAGCAGAGACGTTGCGACGGACTTAGCCAAAAACATTCAGTACTTC,CATSRDVATDLAKNIQYF
.,.,TRBV19,TRBJ2-7,TGTGCCAGTAGTTTTCAAAAGGGACGACTTGAGGAGCAGTACTTC,CASSFQKGRLEEQYF
many,.,TRBV5-1,TRBJ2-4,TGCGCCAGCAGCTTGGAACCCTACCAAAACATTCAGTACTTC,CASSLEPYQNIQYF
many,.,TRBV2,TRBJ2-5,TGTGCCAGCAGGACCTCAGAGACCCAGTACTTC,CASRTSETQYF
many,.,TRBV18,TRBJ2-1,TGTGCCAGCTCACCAAGGATAGATGAGCAGTTCTTC,CASSPRIDEQFF
many,.,TRBV3-1,TRBJ1-5,TGTGCCAGCAGCCAAGATCAAAAACAGCCCCAGCATTTT,CASSQDQKQPQHF
many,.,TRBV15,TRBJ1-6,TGTGCCACCAGCAGCGAGCCTTGGTCACCCCTCCACTTT,CATSSEPWSPLHF
many,.,TRBV5-4,TRBJ2-2,TGTGCCAGCAGCACCTACAGCGGGCCCGGGGAGCTGTTTTTT,CASSTYSGPGELFF
many,.,TRBV21-1,TRBJ1-6,TGTGCCAGCAGCACCCAAGACAGGGCTTATTCACCCCTCCACTTT,CASSTQDRAYSPLHF
.,.,TRBV12-3/TRBV12-4,TRBJ2-7,TGTGCCAGCAGTTTAGATGGGACACCAGCCGAGCAGTACTTC,CASSLDGTPAEQYF
many,TRBD1,TRBV15,TRBJ1-1,TGTGCCACCAGCAGAGCTACAGGGGGCACTGAAGCTTTCTTT,CATSRATGGTEAFF
many,TRBD1,TRBV24-1,TRBJ2-3,TGTGCCACCAGTGATTTGTTCGGGACAGTAGAGGGGACAGATACGCAGTATTTT,CATSDLFGTVEGTDTQYF
medium-sized,.,TRBV6-1,TRBJ1-1,TGTGCCAGCAGTGCTCTTCAGGCAGACGGCACTGAAGCTTTCTTT,CASSALQADGTEAFF
medium-sized,TRBD2,TRBV20-1,TRBJ2-3,TGCAGTGCTAGAGATCCAGCGGGAAGCACAGATACGCAGTATTTT,CSARDPAGSTDTQYF
many,.,TRBV9,TRBJ1-3,TGTGCCAGCAGCGTAGCAGGGGATTCTGGAAACACCATATATTTT,CASSVAGDSGNTIYF
.,TRBD2,TRBV5-1,TRBJ2-2,TGCGCCAGCAGAGCAAAAGCCCTAAGCGGGGACACCGGGGAGCTGTTTTTT,CASRAKALSGDTGELFF
many,TRBD1,TRBV27,TRBJ1-4,TGTGCCAGCAGTTCCCGAAACAGGGGCGGGAATGAAAAACTGTTTTTT,CASSSRNRGGNEKLFF
many,.,TRBV5-1,TRBJ1-6,TGCGCCAGCCGACGGAGGGGGGAAGAGTCACCCCTCCACTTT,CASRRRGEESPLHF
many,TRBD2,TRBV29-1,TRBJ2-1,TGCAGCGCCACGGGGGGAGAAAGCTCCTACAATGAGCAGTTCTTC,CSATGGESSYNEQFF
medium-sized,TRBD1,TRBV20-1,TRBJ2-7,TGCAGTGCTAGAGAATGGGGACAGGGAATCACGCAGTACTTC,CSAREWGQGITQYF